Listed here are 7 T cell receptor beta chains from one sample, sequenced in a study of blood T cells in healthy people across ages. It was with a sample-barcoded 5' primer and a J-beta primer mix that a second PCR of about 7 to 12 cycles was run. From the 5' RACE reads, TCRdb called clonotypes with MiXCR, one entry per CDR3 protein. The sample has over 1,200,000 distinct CDR3 sequences; around 59% are singletons. The sequenced sample was blood. The receptors shown here come from a young man in good health.

This CDR3 is CASSSPVAEGETQYF. Written as DNA, the CDR3 is TGTGCCAGCAGCTCGCCTGTAGCGGAGGGGGAGACCCAGTACTTC. The chain links TRBV5-6 to TRBJ2-5, with D possibly TRBD2 on 6 matching bases. Per the germline V gene, CDR1 is SGHDT and CDR2 is YYEEEE. Trimming pared 3 bases from V and 5 bases from J, leaving 17 bases between. This CDR3 has 15 residues. The variable domain in full, completed from reference TRBV5-6 and TRBJ2-5, reads DAGVTQSPTHLIKTRGQQVTLRCSPKSGHDTVSWYQQALGQGPQFIFQYYEEEERQRGNFPDRFSGHQFPNYSSELNVNALLLGDSALYLCASSSPVAEGETQYFGPGTRLLVL.

This chain connects TRBV27 to TRBJ1-2; 7 bases line up with TRBD1. CDR3 length: 14 residues. V shed 5 bases, J shed 2 bases, and the junction held 5 bases outside the gene matches. The germline gives CDR1 MNHEY, CDR2 SMNVEV (reference sequence). DNA for the CDR3: TGTGCCAGCAGTATCCTAGGGGGCAACTATGGCTACACCTTC. Encoded protein: CASSILGGNYGYTF.

The sample holds a few counts of this clonotype. CDR3 nucleotide sequence: TGTGCCAGCAGCCCCCCGGGACAGGGTTCCTACAATGAGCAGTTCTTC. This codes for CASSPPGQGSYNEQFF. The rearrangement links TRBV4-2 to TRBJ2-1; 9 bases are a match to TRBD1. V shed 4 bases, J shed 1 base, and the junction held 5 bases outside the gene matches. CDR1 LGHNA and CDR2 YNFKEQ come from the germline V gene. The CDR3 spans 16 residues.

The chain joins TRBV11-2 to TRBJ2-7, with D tentatively TRBD2 (6 bases). The J call may not be correct, given that the DNA end is closer to TRBJ2-5. Germline V gene lookup returns CDR1 SGHAT and CDR2 FQNNGV. This CDR3 comprises 15 residues. CDR3 sequence: CASSSKAGGLKTQYF. Here the CDR3 DNA reads TGTGCCAGCAGTTCTAAAGCGGGCGGGTTAAAGACCCAGTACTTC.

The chain carries TRBV4-3 and TRBJ1-2, with a possible D match to TRBD1 (5 bases). V lost 1 base and J 7 bases, leaving 19 bases between the germline ends. Germline lookup yields CDR1 LGHNA and CDR2 YSLEER. This CDR3 spans 16 amino acids. In DNA form, the CDR3 reads TGCGCCAGCAGCCAAGTTTGGGGCAGGGATGGATCTGGCTACACCTTC. Its protein is CASSQVWGRDGSGYTF.

This clonotype has more than one count but fewer than ten. V and J are TRBV20-1 and TRBJ1-1; D uncertain. CDR1 and CDR2 from the germline V gene are DFQATT and SNEGSKA (reference sequence). Trimming stripped 4 bases from V and 7 bases from J, with 10 bases between. This CDR3 comprises 11 residues. The CDR3 region is CSATWSSEAFF. CDR3 nucleotides: TGCAGTGCTACCTGGTCGAGTGAAGCTTTCTTT.

This chain uses TRBV7-9 with TRBJ2-5; D is perhaps TRBD2 (6 bases). The length of the CDR3 is 16 residues. V was shortened by 5 bases and J by 4 bases, with 20 bases between the two germline ends. Germline V gene sequence: CDR1 SEHNR, CDR2 FQNEAQ (reference sequence). This chain's CDR3 is CASSPRVVAVRETQYF. DNA for the CDR3: TGTGCCAGCAGCCCTCGAGTGGTAGCGGTGCGAGAGACCCAGTACTTC.